This T cell receptor (beta chain) was observed in a study of cytomegalovirus exposure and HLA in healthy donors. Profiled with immunoSEQ multiplex PCR; TCRdb holds only in-frame clones, not every one. The data contain about 150,000 clones, 90% of them singletons. Study-wide results and caveats: Cytomegalovirus-associated TCR beta chains were listed, numbering 150 to 200. Testing in vitro showed a few CMV-associated chains specific for CMV antigens. With high specificity and sensitivity, the classifier reportedly diagnosed cytomegalovirus status.

Remarks on this clone: Antigen unknown.

Per germline, CDR1 KGHSH and CDR2 LQKENI. The CDR3 is 14 amino acids. Trimming pared 5 bases from V and 3 bases from J, leaving 14 bases between. Source material: PBMCs. This receptor was obtained from a woman under 40 in good health and CMV-seropositive. The chain links TRBV18 to TRBJ2-7, with D tentatively TRBD1 (6 bases). Here the CDR3 DNA reads TGTGCCAGCTCATTTCAGGGGAAAGGCTACGAGCAGTACTTC. Amino acid sequence: CASSFQGKGYEQYF.